The 23 T cell receptor beta chains presented below share a single source sample, sequenced in a study of tissue T cells after allogeneic stem cell transplantation. The data were produced by immunoSEQ multiplex PCR, yet TCRdb's version contains in-frame clones alone and is incomplete. The sample consists of about 4,900 clones, 45% of them appearing once. The time point: mouse harvest day 14 after allogeneic transplant. Mouse grafts combined 10^7 T-cell-depleted bone marrow cells with 10^6 splenic CD5+ T cells. The sequenced material came from gut tissue. The receptors stem from a female BALB/c mouse given C57BL/6 T cells with graft-versus-host disease after an allogeneic hematopoietic cell transplant.

For this clone: Gene names denote mouse genes. Coverage ceases 1 residue before the CDR3 finishes, and the germline J gene fills in the end. V is TRBV13-2 and J is TRBJ1-3; no clear D gene. The V end was cut by 1 base, the J end by 0 bases, with 5 bases between. CDR3 size: 14 residues. Germline CDR1 reads NNHNN; CDR2 reads SYGAGS (reference sequence). CDR3 loop: CASGDYNSGNTLYF. CDR3 DNA (partial): TGTGCCAGCGGTGATTACAATTCTGGAAATACGCTCTAT.

Note on this clone: Germline and genes here are mouse. The read ends 1 residue before the CDR3 terminus; that terminus is restored from the germline J gene. This rearrangement joins TRBV31 to TRBJ1-5; D unclear. V shed 3 bases and J shed 1 base, with 10 bases lying between them. This CDR3 has 14 residues. The V gene's germline CDR1 is GKSSPN and CDR2 SITVG. CDR3 bases read: TGTGCCTGGAGCCGAAGAGGGAACAACCAGGCTCCGCTT. Amino acids: CAWSRRGNNQAPL. The whole CDR3 sequence reads CAWSRRGNNQAPLF.

This clone occurred a few times. Gene and germline names: mouse. The read stops 1 residue short of the end of the CDR3; the missing end is completed from the germline J gene. The chain carries TRBV13-2 and TRBJ1-4, with 9 bases matching TRBD1. This CDR3 spans 17 amino acids. Per germline, CDR1 NNHNN and CDR2 SYGAGS (reference sequence). V trimming: 0 bases; J trimming: 3 bases; junction bases outside the gene matches: 6. CDR3 bases read: TGTGCCAGCGGTGATGCCGGGACAGGGAAGGCCAACGAAAGATTATTT. This codes for CASGDAGTGKANERLF. The entire CDR3 protein is CASGDAGTGKANERLFF.

Comments on this clone: Gene names and germline refer to mouse. The read is 1 residue too short to cover the CDR3 end, so that end is filled in from the germline J gene. This chain uses TRBV26 with TRBJ2-7; 11 bases are shared with TRBD2. CDR3 length: 14 residues. Germline-derived CDR1 and CDR2 are KGHPV and FQNQEV (reference sequence). V gave up 4 bases and J gave up 3 bases; unmatched junction bases: 2. Here the CDR3 reads CASSPGTGGYEQYF. The sequenced CDR3 bases are TGTGCCAGCAGTCCCGGGACTGGGGGCTATGAACAGTAC.

Note on this clone: Genes and germline are mouse. Sequencing ends 1 residue short of the CDR3 end; the germline J gene provides the rest. The V call is TRBV12-2, the J call TRBJ2-1; TRBD1 matches 7 bases. Germline CDR1 reads SGHLS; CDR2 reads HYDKME. V dropped 0 bases and J dropped 7; count of bases not matched to a gene: 5. This CDR3 has 14 amino acids. The part of the CDR3 DNA that was read is TGTGCCAGCTCTCTCGAGACAGGGAGGGCTGAGCAGTTC. Encoded protein: CASSLETGRAEQF. The entire CDR3 sequence reads CASSLETGRAEQFF. Supplemented by reference TRBV12-2 and TRBJ2-1, the full variable domain reads NSGVVQSPRYIIKGKGERSILKCIPISGHLSVAWYQQTQGQELKFFIQHYDKMERDKGNLPSRFSVQQFDDYHSEMNMSALELEDSAVYFCASSLETGRAEQFFGPGTRLTVL.

Note on this clone: The gene names given are mouse names. The CDR3 goes on 1 residue after the read ends, and that part is filled in from the germline J gene. The V call is TRBV19, the J call TRBJ2-3, with 9 bases fitting TRBD1. V lost 4 bases to trimming and J lost 4 bases; unmatched junction nucleotides: 10. The CDR3 consists of 16 residues. The germline gives CDR1 FNHDT, CDR2 SITEND (reference sequence). CDR3: CASSPVTGTGSETLYF. The CDR3 DNA, read in part, is TGTGCCAGCAGTCCCGTCACCGGGACAGGGTCAGAAACGCTGTAT.

A word on this clone: Gene names follow the mouse nomenclature. The CDR3 end lies 1 residue beyond the end of the read and is filled in from the germline J gene. The chain has TRBV24 and TRBJ2-5, with 9 bases lining up with TRBD2. The germline gives CDR1 KGHTA, CDR2 FRNEEI. The CDR3 consists of 16 residues. The junction had 3 bases not matched to a gene; V was cut back by 1 base and J by 1 base. The sequenced part of the CDR3 DNA is TGTGCCAGCAGTCTGTTTGGGGGGGCGCACCAAGACACCCAGTAC. This translates into CASSLFGGAHQDTQY. The CDR3 in full is CASSLFGGAHQDTQYF.

In this sample, this clone turned up once. These gene names are mouse names. The CDR3 reads CASSPDRGEQYF. The part of the CDR3 DNA that was read is TGTGCCAGCAGTCCGGACAGGGGAGAACAGTAC. This chain uses TRBV26 with TRBJ2-7; 9 bases agree with TRBD1. The CDR3 end falls 1 residue outside the read, so it is completed with the germline J gene. With 4 bases clipped from V and 7 bases from J, the junction kept 2 bases outside the gene matches. The V gene's germline CDR1 is KGHPV and CDR2 FQNQEV (reference sequence). CDR3 length equals 12 residues. Variable domain in full (rest from reference TRBV26 and TRBJ2-7): NSKVIQTPRYLVKGQGQKAKMRCIPEKGHPVVFWYQQNKNNEFKFLINFQNQEVLQQIDMTEKRFSAECPSNSPCSLEIQSSEAGDSALYLCASSPDRGEQYFGPGTRLTVL.

Of note for this clone: The germline and genes are mouse ones. The read comes to an end 1 residue before the CDR3 does, leaving the germline J gene to fill in the end. The genes are TRBV16 and TRBJ1-1, with D unresolved. The CDR3 is made up of 13 amino acids. Germline CDR1 reads SGHSA; CDR2 reads FRNQAP. Trimming took off 1 base at V and 2 bases at J, with 5 bases between the two ends. The CDR3 sequence: CASSLVGNTEVFF. CDR3 bases read: TGTGCAAGCAGCTTAGTAGGCAACACAGAAGTCTTC.

Concerning this clone: Each gene name is a mouse one. The read ends 1 residue early relative to the CDR3; the germline J gene fills the gap. The V and J genes are TRBV12-2 and TRBJ2-7; no clear D. Germline V CDR1 and CDR2: SGHLS, HYDKME. Between the trimmed V and J ends, which lost 0 bases and 0 bases, there was a span of 5 bases. The CDR3 totals 13 residues. The covered CDR3 bases are TGTGCCAGCTCTCTCGACTTCTCCTATGAACAGTAC. Encoded protein: CASSLDFSYEQY. The entire CDR3 sequence reads CASSLDFSYEQYF.

Turning to this clone: Gene names and germline match the mouse. The read terminates 1 residue ahead of where the CDR3 ends, so the germline J gene completes it. The V gene is TRBV3, the J gene TRBJ1-1, with 11 bases matching TRBD1. The CDR3 covers 15 residues. V lost 5 bases and J lost 4; bases outside the gene matches: 6. Germline V gene sequence: CDR1 SNHLY, CDR2 FYNGKV (reference sequence). The sequenced part of the CDR3 DNA is TGTGCCAGCAGCGCCGGACAGGGGGCAGGCACAGAAGTCTTC. This translates into CASSAGQGAGTEVF. The whole CDR3 sequence is CASSAGQGAGTEVFF.

Worth noting for this clone: The gene names here belong to mouse. The CDR3 is cut off 1 residue early in the read; its end comes from the germline J gene. The chain recombines TRBV5 with TRBJ2-3; D call uncertain. CDR3 size: 17 residues. V lost 0 bases and J 0 bases, leaving 13 bases between the germline ends. CDR1 is LGHNA, CDR2 YNLKQL, per germline (reference sequence). CDR3 DNA (partial): TGTGCCAGCAGCCAAGATCGCGGTCTCAGTAGTGCAGAAACGCTGTAT. Protein sequence: CASSQDRGLSSAETLY. The whole CDR3 protein is CASSQDRGLSSAETLYF.

As concerns this clone: The germline and genes are mouse ones. The missing CDR3 end, 1 residue past where the read stops, is filled in from the germline J gene. This rearrangement joins TRBV26 to TRBJ2-7, with 10 positions matching TRBD1. V dropped 4 bases and J dropped 4; count of bases not matched to a gene: 4. This CDR3 is 14 amino acids long. Germline CDR1 is KGHPV and CDR2 is FQNQEV (reference sequence). The sequenced CDR3 bases are TGTGCCAGCAGTCCCGGGACAGGGGAATATGAACAGTAC. Translating gives CASSPGTGEYEQY. The complete CDR3 sequence is CASSPGTGEYEQYF.

Concerning this clone: The gene names here belong to mouse. The read halts 1 residue ahead of the CDR3 end, with the missing end drawn from the germline J gene. This chain uses TRBV20 with TRBJ2-5, with unresolved D. In germline, CDR1 is GFQATS, CDR2 STVNSAI. Deletions cut 3 bases from V and 2 bases from J, with 6 bases between. The CDR3 has 12 residues. The CDR3 is CGARAVQDTQYF. CDR3 DNA (partial): TGTGGTGCTAGAGCAGTCCAAGACACCCAGTAC.

This clone was found once. The genes and germline here are from mouse. The CDR3 end is not reached by the read, which stops 1 residue before it; the germline J gene fills it in. The V call is TRBV3, the J call TRBJ2-1; D remains unclear. There are 14 residues in the CDR3. Deletions cut 1 base from V and 0 bases from J, with 4 bases between. Germline V lookup: CDR1 SNHLY, CDR2 FYNGKV (reference sequence). CDR3 loop: CASSLERNYAEQFF. The CDR3 bases that were read are TGTGCCAGCAGCTTAGAGCGTAACTATGCTGAGCAGTTC.

The sample holds a few counts of this clone. Gene names follow the mouse nomenclature. Coverage ceases 1 residue before the CDR3 finishes, and the germline J gene fills in the end. The gene calls are TRBV1 and TRBJ2-2; 10 bases map to TRBD1. Germline CDR1 reads NSQYPW; CDR2 reads LRSPGD (reference sequence). The ends lost 4 bases at V and 3 bases at J; junction bases unmatched: 8. CDR3 length: 17 residues. Partial CDR3 DNA: TGCACCTGCAGTGGGGGGACAGGGGAGAGAGACACCGGGCAGCTCTAC. Its translation is CTCSGGTGERDTGQLY. The complete CDR3 reads CTCSGGTGERDTGQLYF. The complete variable domain, with remaining parts taken from reference TRBV1 and TRBJ2-2, reads VTLLEQNPRWRLVPRGQAVNLRCILKNSQYPWMSWYQQDLQKQLQWLFTLRSPGDKEVKSLPGADYLATRVTDTELRLQVANMSQGRTLYCTCSGGTGERDTGQLYFGEGSKLTVL.

A note on this clone: Mouse gene names and germline throughout. From the germline J gene comes the end of the CDR3, since the read stops 1 residue before it. V is TRBV23 and J is TRBJ2-3; TRBD1, the table's D call, was not compared with the DNA. The CDR3 runs to 14 residues. CDR1 is KGHTA and CDR2 is FQNQQP in the germline V gene. CDR3 bases read: TGCTCCAGCAGCCCCGGGACAAATGCAGAAACGCTGTAT. It encodes CSSSPGTNAETLY. The whole CDR3 protein reads CSSSPGTNAETLYF.

Relative to its sample, this clone is large (0.1 to 1%). Gene labels here are mouse ones. The observed sequence ends 1 residue before the CDR3 terminus, with the missing tail filled in from the germline J gene. This chain links TRBV26 with TRBJ1-3; TRBD1 agrees at 10 bases. From germline, CDR1 is KGHPV and CDR2 FQNQEV (reference sequence). V shed 6 bases and J 2 bases; nucleotides not matched to a gene: 4. The CDR3 length is 15 residues. The CDR3 DNA, read in part, is TGTGCCAGCAGGCAGGGACAGGGGACTGGAAATACGCTCTAT. Its translation is CASRQGQGTGNTLY. The whole CDR3 region reads CASRQGQGTGNTLYF.

Regarding this clone: Gene names and germline refer to mouse. The CDR3 end lies 1 residue beyond the end of the read and is filled in from the germline J gene. The sample carries other DNA sequences with the same CDR3. The gene calls are TRBV13-1 and TRBJ1-1; a weak D match, TRBD1 (5 bases). With 4 bases removed from V and 0 bases from J, the gap between germline ends came to 7 bases. Germline V lookup: CDR1 NSHNY, CDR2 SYGAGN. This CDR3 region has 13 residues. This chain's CDR3 is CASSRGANTEVFF. The DNA read from the CDR3 is TGTGCCAGCAGTCGGGGGGCAAACACAGAAGTCTTC.

This clone is termed large. The genes are named according to mouse. The observed sequence ends 1 residue before the CDR3 terminus, with the missing tail filled in from the germline J gene. This chain joins TRBV16 and TRBJ2-1; tentative D call: TRBD1 (6 bases). The V end lost 6 bases, the J end lost 3 bases, and 12 bases lay between the germline ends. The CDR3 length is 14 residues. CDR1 and CDR2 (germline): SGHSA, FRNQAP. The CDR3 loop reads CASSPGTTYAEQFF. CDR3 bases read: TGTGCAAGCAGTCCCGGGACAACCTATGCTGAGCAGTTC.

This clone is classed as medium-sized. Mouse gene names and germline throughout. The CDR3: CASSRDGYEQYF. Partial CDR3 DNA: TGTGCCAGCAGTCGGGACGGCTATGAACAGTAC. The chain uses TRBV26 and TRBJ2-7; the D gene could be TRBD1 or TRBD2 (5 bases each). The read finishes 1 residue shy of the CDR3 end, and the germline J gene is used to complete it. This CDR3 region has 12 residues. Germline V lookup: CDR1 KGHPV, CDR2 FQNQEV (reference sequence). The V and J ends lost 4 bases and 3 bases respectively, with 7 bases between them.

Turning to this clone: The genes and germline here are from mouse. Read coverage stops 1 residue before the CDR3 terminus; the germline J gene supplies the remainder. The genes are TRBV26 and TRBJ1-3; possibly TRBD1 for D (6 bases). V was cut by 2 bases and J by 0 bases, with 8 bases left in between. The CDR3 is 15 amino acids. Germline loops: CDR1 KGHPV, CDR2 FQNQEV (reference sequence). The CDR3 region is CASSLGQFSGNTLYF. CDR3 bases read: TGTGCCAGCAGTCTGGGACAGTTTTCTGGAAATACGCTCTAT.

This clone appeared a few times. Gene names and germline match the mouse. The missing CDR3 end, 1 residue past where the read stops, is filled in from the germline J gene. V gene TRBV23 combines with J gene TRBJ1-5; TRBD1, the table's D call, lacks a check against the DNA. Germline-derived CDR1 and CDR2 are KGHTA and FQNQQP. The CDR3 is 15 residues long. Here the CDR3 reads CSSSLDRINNQAPLF. CDR3 DNA, as far as it was read: TGCTCCAGCAGCCTTGACAGGATTAACAACCAGGCTCCGCTT. The full variable domain, completed using reference TRBV23 and TRBJ1-5, is DAAVTQKPRYLIKMKGQEAEMKCIPEKGHTAVFWYQQKQSKELKFLIYFQNQQPLDQIDMVKERFSAVCPSSSLCSLGIRTCEAEDSALYLCSSSLDRINNQAPLFGEGTRLSVL.